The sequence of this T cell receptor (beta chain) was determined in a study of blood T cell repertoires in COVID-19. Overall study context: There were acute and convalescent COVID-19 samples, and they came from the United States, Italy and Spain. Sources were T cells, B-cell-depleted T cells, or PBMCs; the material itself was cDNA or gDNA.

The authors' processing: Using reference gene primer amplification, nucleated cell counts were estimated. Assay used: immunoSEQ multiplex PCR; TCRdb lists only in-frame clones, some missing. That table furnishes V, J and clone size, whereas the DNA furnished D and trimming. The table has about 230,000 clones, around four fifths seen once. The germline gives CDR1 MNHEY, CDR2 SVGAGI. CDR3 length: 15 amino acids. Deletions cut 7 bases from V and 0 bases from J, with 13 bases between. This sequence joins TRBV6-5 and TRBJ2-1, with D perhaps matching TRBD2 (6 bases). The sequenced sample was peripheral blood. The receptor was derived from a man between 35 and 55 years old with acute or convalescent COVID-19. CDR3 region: CASIGGTNSYNEQFF. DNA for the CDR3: TGTGCCAGCATTGGCGGGACGAACTCCTACAATGAGCAGTTCTTC.